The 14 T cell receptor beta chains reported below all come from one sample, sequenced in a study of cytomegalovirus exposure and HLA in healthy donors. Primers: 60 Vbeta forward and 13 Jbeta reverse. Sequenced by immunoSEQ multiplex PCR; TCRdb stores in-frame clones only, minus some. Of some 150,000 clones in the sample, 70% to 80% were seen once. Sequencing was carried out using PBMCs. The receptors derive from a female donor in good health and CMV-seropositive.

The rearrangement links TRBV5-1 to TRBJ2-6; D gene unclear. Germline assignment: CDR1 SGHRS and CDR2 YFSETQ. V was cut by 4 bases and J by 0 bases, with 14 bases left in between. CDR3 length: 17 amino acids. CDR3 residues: CASSPPGPLSGANVLTF. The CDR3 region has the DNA TGCGCCAGCAGCCCCCCGGGTCCCCTCTCTGGGGCCAACGTCCTGACTTTC.

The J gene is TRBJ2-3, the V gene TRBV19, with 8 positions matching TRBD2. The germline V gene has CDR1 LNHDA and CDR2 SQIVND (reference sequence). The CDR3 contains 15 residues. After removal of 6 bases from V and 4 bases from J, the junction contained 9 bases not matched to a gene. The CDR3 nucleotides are TGTGCCAGTAGCGACCCGGGGGGGCACGCAGATACGCAGTATTTT. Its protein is CASSDPGGHADTQYF.

Here the CDR3 DNA reads TGTGCCAGCAGTCCGGGACTAGCAATTACCTACGAGCAGTACTTC. Translation: CASSPGLAITYEQYF. The V gene is TRBV11-2, the J gene TRBJ2-7; 9 bases match TRBD2. The CDR3 covers 15 residues. The germline CDR1 and CDR2 sequences are SGHAT and FQNNGV. The J segment lost 2 bases and the V segment lost 6 bases, leaving 8 bases of the junction unmatched.

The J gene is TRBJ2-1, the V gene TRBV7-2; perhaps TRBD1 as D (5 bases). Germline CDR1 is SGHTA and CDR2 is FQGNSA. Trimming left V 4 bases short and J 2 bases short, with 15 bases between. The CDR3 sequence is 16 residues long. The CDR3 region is CASSSSTALTYNEQFF. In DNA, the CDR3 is TGTGCCAGCAGCTCTTCGACAGCTCTTACCTACAATGAGCAGTTCTTC.

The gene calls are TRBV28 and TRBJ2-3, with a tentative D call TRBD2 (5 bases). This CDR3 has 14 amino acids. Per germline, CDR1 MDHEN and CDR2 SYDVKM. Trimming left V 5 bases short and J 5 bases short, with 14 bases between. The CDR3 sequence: CASSPPPRVDTQYF. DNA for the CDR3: TGTGCCAGCAGTCCCCCCCCGAGGGTAGATACGCAGTATTTT.

CDR3 amino acids: CAIMGTAEADTQYF. The DNA for the CDR3 is TGTGCCATCATGGGGACAGCTGAGGCAGATACGCAGTATTTT. The J gene is TRBJ2-3, the V gene TRBV10-3; the match to TRBD1 covers 7 bases. V lost 7 bases and J lost 4; bases outside the gene matches: 8. Germline V CDR1 and CDR2: ENHRY, SYGVKD. The CDR3 sequence is 14 residues long.

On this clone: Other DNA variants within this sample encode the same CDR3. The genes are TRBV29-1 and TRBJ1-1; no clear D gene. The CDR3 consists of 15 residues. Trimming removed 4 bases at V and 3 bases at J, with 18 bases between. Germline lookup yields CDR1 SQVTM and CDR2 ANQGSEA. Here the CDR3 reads CSVGGQTTTYTEAFF. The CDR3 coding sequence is TGCAGCGTTGGTGGGCAGACCACAACTTACACTGAAGCTTTCTTT.

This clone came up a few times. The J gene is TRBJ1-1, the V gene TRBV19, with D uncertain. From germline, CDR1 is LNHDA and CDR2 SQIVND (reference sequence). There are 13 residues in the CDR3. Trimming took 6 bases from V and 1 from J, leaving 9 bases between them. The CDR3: CASSHLRNTEAFF. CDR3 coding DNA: TGTGCCAGTAGCCACTTAAGGAACACTGAAGCTTTCTTT.

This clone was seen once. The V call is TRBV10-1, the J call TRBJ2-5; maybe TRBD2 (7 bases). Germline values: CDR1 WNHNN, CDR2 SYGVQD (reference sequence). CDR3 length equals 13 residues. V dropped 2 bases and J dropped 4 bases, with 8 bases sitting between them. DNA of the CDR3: TGCGCCAGCAGTGAGAGGGGGGGAGAGACCCAGTACTTC. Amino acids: CASSERGGETQYF.

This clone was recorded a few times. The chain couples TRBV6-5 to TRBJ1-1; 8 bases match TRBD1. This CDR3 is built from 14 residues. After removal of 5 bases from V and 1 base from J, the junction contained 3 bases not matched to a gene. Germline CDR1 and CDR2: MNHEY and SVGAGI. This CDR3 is CASSNGQGNTEAFF. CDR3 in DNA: TGTGCCAGCAGTAACGGACAGGGGAACACTGAAGCTTTCTTT.

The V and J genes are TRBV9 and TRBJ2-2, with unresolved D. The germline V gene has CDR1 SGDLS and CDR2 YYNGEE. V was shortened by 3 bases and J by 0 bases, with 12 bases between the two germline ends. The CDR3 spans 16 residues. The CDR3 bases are TGTGCCAGCAGCGCCAGTCTTAACGCGAACACCGGGGAGCTGTTTTTT. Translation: CASSASLNANTGELFF.

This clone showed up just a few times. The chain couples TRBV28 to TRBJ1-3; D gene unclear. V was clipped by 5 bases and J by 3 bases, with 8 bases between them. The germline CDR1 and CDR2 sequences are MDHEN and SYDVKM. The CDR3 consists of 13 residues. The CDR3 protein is CASSKQNGNTIYF. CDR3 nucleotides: TGTGCCAGCAGTAAACAGAATGGAAACACCATATATTTT.

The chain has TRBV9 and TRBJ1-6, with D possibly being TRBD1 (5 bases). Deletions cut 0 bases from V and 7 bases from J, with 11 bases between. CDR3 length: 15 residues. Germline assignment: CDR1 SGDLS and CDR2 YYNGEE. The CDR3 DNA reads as TGTGCCAGCAGCGTAGAACCAGGGCCGAATTCACCCCTCCACTTT. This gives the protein CASSVEPGPNSPLHF.

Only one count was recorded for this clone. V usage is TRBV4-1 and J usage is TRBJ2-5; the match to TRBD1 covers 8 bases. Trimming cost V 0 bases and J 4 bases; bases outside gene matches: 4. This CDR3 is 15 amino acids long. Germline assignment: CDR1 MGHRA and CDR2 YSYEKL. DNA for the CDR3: TGCGCCAGCAGCCAAGAATGGACAGGGACAGAGACCCAGTACTTC. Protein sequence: CASSQEWTGTETQYF.